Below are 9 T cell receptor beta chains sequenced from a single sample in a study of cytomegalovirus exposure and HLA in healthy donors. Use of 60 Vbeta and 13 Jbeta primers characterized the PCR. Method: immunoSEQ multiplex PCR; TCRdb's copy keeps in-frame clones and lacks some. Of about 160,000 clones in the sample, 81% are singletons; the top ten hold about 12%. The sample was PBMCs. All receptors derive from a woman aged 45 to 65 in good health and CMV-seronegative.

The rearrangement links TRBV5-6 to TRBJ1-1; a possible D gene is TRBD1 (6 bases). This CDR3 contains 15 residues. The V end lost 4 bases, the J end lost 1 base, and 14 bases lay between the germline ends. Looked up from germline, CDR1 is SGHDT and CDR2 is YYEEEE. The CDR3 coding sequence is TGTGCCAGCAGCACCCCCAGGGGCAGGAACACTGAAGCTTTCTTT. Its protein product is CASSTPRGRNTEAFF.

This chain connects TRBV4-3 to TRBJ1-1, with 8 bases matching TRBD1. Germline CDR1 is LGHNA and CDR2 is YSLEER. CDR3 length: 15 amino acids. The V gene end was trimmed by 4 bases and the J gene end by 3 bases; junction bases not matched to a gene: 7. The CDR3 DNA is TGCGCCAGCAGCCGATACGAACAGGGGGACACTGAAGCTTTCTTT. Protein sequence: CASSRYEQGDTEAFF.

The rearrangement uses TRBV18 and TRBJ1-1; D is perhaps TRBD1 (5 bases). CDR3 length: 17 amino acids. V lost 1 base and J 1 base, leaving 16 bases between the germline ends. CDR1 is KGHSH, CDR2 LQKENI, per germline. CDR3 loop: CASSPLISQGTNTEAFF. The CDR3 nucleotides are TGTGCCAGCTCACCACTAATAAGTCAGGGAACGAACACTGAAGCTTTCTTT.

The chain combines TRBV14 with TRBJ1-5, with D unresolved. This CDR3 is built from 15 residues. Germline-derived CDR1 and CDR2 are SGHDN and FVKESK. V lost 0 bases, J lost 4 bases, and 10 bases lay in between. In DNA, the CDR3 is TGTGCCAGCAGCCAAGAATCCTCAGTTAATCAGCCCCAGCATTTT. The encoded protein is CASSQESSVNQPQHF.

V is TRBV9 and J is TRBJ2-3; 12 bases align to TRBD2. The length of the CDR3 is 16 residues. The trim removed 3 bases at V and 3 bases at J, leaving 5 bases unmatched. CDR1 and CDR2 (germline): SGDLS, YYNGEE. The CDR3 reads CASSAPTSGGTDTQYF. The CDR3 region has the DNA TGTGCCAGCAGCGCACCAACTAGCGGGGGGACAGATACGCAGTATTTT.

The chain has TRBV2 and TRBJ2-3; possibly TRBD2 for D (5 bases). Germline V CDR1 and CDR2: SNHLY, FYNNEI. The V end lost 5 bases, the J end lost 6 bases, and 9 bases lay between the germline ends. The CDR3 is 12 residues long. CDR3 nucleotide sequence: TGTGCCAGCAGTCAGGACTGGGATACGCAGTATTTT. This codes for CASSQDWDTQYF.

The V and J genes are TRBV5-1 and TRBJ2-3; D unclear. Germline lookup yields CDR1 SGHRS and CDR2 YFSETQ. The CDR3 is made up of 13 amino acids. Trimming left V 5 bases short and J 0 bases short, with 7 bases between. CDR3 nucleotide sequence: TGCGCCAGCAGATTGCAGAGCACAGATACGCAGTATTTT. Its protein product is CASRLQSTDTQYF.

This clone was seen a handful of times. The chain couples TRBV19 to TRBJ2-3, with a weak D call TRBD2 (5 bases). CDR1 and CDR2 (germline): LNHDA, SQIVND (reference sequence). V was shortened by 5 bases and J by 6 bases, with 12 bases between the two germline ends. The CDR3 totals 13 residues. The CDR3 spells CASSFAGEDTQYF. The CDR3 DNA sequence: TGTGCCAGTAGTTTCGCTGGGGAGGATACGCAGTATTTT. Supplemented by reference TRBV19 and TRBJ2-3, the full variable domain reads DGGITQSPKYLFRKEGQNVTLSCEQNLNHDAMYWYRQDPGQGLRLIYYSQIVNDFQKGDIAEGYSVSREKKESFPLTVTSAQKNPTAFYLCASSFAGEDTQYFGPGTRLTVL.

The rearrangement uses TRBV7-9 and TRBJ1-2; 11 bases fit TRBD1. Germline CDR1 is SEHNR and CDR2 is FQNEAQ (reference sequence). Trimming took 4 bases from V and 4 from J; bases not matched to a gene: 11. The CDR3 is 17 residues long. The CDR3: CASSSPLDRGLAYGYTF. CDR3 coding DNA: TGTGCCAGCAGCTCCCCGTTGGACAGGGGGCTTGCCTATGGCTACACCTTC. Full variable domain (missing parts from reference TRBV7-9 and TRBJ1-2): DTGVSQNPRHKITKRGQNVTFRCDPISEHNRLYWYRQTLGQGPEFLTYFQNEAQLEKSRLLSDRFSAERPKGSFSTLEIQRTEQGDSAMYLCASSSPLDRGLAYGYTFGSGTRLTVV.